These 21 T cell receptor beta chains originate from one sample sequenced in a study of Graves' ophthalmopathy and Graves' hyperthyroidism. The authors amplified TCR beta CDR3 regions from RNA transcripts. HTBI primers primed a first-round RT-PCR, and a second-round multiplex PCR followed. TCRdb re-called the multiplex PCR reads with MiXCR, one entry per CDR3 protein. The data contain approximately 700,000 distinct CDR3 sequences, roughly 39% of them singletons. The sequenced material came from peripheral blood. The receptors were sampled from an adult man with Graves' ophthalmopathy.

J is TRBJ1-1 and V is TRBV2, with TRBD1 as a possible D gene (5 bases). Trimming stripped 5 bases from V and 0 bases from J, with 10 bases between. Per the germline V gene, CDR1 is SNHLY and CDR2 is FYNNEI. The CDR3 contains 14 residues. In nucleotides, the CDR3 is TGTGCCAGCAGTACCAGGGTCATGAACACTGAAGCTTTCTTT. Protein: CASSTRVMNTEAFF.

This clonotype appeared a few times. The gene calls are TRBV7-9 and TRBJ2-7; D unclear. The length of the CDR3 is 16 residues. Per the germline V gene, CDR1 is SEHNR and CDR2 is FQNEAQ (reference sequence). Trimming pared 3 bases from V and 3 bases from J, leaving 18 bases between. CDR3 DNA: TGTGCCAGCAGCTTTTCTGGGCAGATTAAAGACTACGAGCAGTACTTC. Protein product: CASSFSGQIKDYEQYF.

In the case of this clonotype: Possible read error: a much larger clone is one base away. This CDR3 is missing its conserved last phenylalanine or tryptophan, likely due to a read error. This chain links TRBV10-3 with TRBJ2-5; maybe TRBD2 (5 bases). The ends were cut back, 10 bases at V and 0 bases at J, with 9 bases in the middle. The germline V gene has CDR1 ENHRY and CDR2 SYGVKD. This CDR3 region has 12 residues. The CDR3 bases are TGTGCCAGCGGCGGGTACCAAGAGACCCAGTACTGC. Amino acid sequence: CASGGYQETQYC.

This clonotype was recorded many times. This chain uses TRBV19 with TRBJ1-1, with D maybe TRBD1 (6 bases). CDR1 and CDR2 (germline): LNHDA, SQIVND (reference sequence). There are 13 residues in the CDR3. V shed 8 bases and J shed 0 bases, with 10 bases lying between them. The CDR3 DNA reads as TGTGCCAGTCAGGGGCGGGTGAACACTGAAGCTTTCTTT. This encodes CASQGRVNTEAFF.

This sequence joins TRBV15 and TRBJ2-5, with D perhaps TRBD2 (5 bases). This CDR3 is built from 14 residues. V dropped 3 bases and J dropped 5 bases, with 13 bases sitting between them. Germline V gene lookup returns CDR1 LNHNV and CDR2 YYDKDF (reference sequence). CDR3 protein: CATSSLGGEETQYF. In nucleotides, the CDR3 is TGTGCCACCAGCAGCTTAGGTGGGGAGGAGACCCAGTACTTC.

This clonotype was found a few times. The genes are TRBV20-1 and TRBJ1-6, with a weak D call TRBD1 (5 bases). The germline CDR1 and CDR2 sequences are DFQATT and SNEGSKA (reference sequence). Between the trimmed V and J ends, which lost 0 bases and 8 bases, there was a span of 14 bases. CDR3 size: 15 residues. The CDR3 loop is CSAREYRQSYSPLHF. Here the CDR3 DNA reads TGCAGTGCTAGAGAATATAGACAGAGTTATTCACCCCTCCACTTT.

There are many counts of this clonotype. V gene TRBV29-1 combines with J gene TRBJ1-2; perhaps TRBD1 as D (6 bases). Germline-derived CDR1 and CDR2 are SQVTM and ANQGSEA. The CDR3 consists of 13 residues. Trimming took off 3 bases at V and 6 bases at J, with 14 bases between the two ends. The CDR3 DNA reads as TGCAGCGTTGATTCGGGGGGCTTCGATGGCTACACCTTC. It yields the protein CSVDSGGFDGYTF.

The chain carries TRBV29-1 and TRBJ2-5; 9 positions match TRBD1. The J call may be in error: the DNA end matches TRBJ2-1 better. This CDR3 comprises 14 residues. CDR1 and CDR2 (germline): SQVTM, ANQGSEA. The CDR3 sequence is CSVGDRVGGNEQFF. For the CDR3, the DNA is TGCAGCGTGGGGGACAGGGTGGGGGGGAATGAGCAGTTCTTC.

Regarding this clonotype: A read error may be the cause here, since a much bigger clone is one base away. This chain uses TRBV5-1 with TRBJ1-4; D remains ambiguous. Trimming removed 0 bases at V and 0 bases at J, with 9 bases between. This CDR3 comprises 16 residues. Germline-derived CDR1 and CDR2 are SGHRS and YFSETQ. This CDR3 is CASSLGSVATNEKLFF. The CDR3 DNA is TGCGCCAGCAGCTTGGGGTCAGTAGCAACTAATGAAAAACTGTTTTTT. Based on the CDR3 plus reference TRBV5-1 and TRBJ1-4, the full variable domain is KAGVTQTPRYLIKTRGQQVTLSCSPISGHRSVSWYQQTPGQGLQFLFEYFSETQRNKGNFPGRFSGRQFSNSRSEMNVSTLELGDSALYLCASSLGSVATNEKLFFGSGTQLSVL.

Turning to this clonotype: The junction and the germline gene differ at one end; a read error may be behind it. The chain has TRBV7-9 and TRBJ2-6, with 12 bases that match TRBD2. The CDR3 spans 18 residues. CDR1 and CDR2 (germline): SEHNR, FQNEAQ (reference sequence). In DNA, the CDR3 is TGCGCCAGCAGCAAGTCTAGCGGGGGGGCTATCGGGGCCAACGTCCTGACTTTC. This codes for CASSKSSGGAIGANVLTF.

The table lists this clonotype with a few counts. The gene calls are TRBV9 and TRBJ2-2, with D tentatively TRBD1 (6 bases). The CDR3 sequence is 15 residues long. In germline, CDR1 is SGDLS, CDR2 YYNGEE. The V end was cut by 3 bases, the J end by 2 bases, with 11 bases between. The chain's CDR3 is CASSGTGSNTGELFF. The CDR3 region has the DNA TGTGCCAGCAGCGGAACAGGGTCCAACACCGGGGAGCTGTTTTTT.

This clonotype was detected only a few times. The rearrangement joins TRBV6-6 to TRBJ1-6; TRBD1 matches at 11 bases. The CDR3 runs to 14 residues. J was trimmed by 7 bases and V by 8 bases; bases with no gene match: 4. Germline V gene sequence: CDR1 MNHNY, CDR2 SVGAGI (reference sequence). CDR3 DNA: TGTGCCAGCGCGGACAGGGGGCCAAATTCACCCCTCCACTTT. Protein sequence: CASADRGPNSPLHF.

In its sample, this clonotype was seen many times. The rearrangement uses TRBV11-2 and TRBJ2-5; no firm D call. This CDR3 is 14 amino acids long. Germline V gene data show CDR1 as SGHAT and CDR2 as FQNNGV. Trimming shortened V by 6 bases and J by 3 bases, and 14 bases separated the two germline ends. CDR3 loop: CASRLAGLEETQYF. CDR3 bases: TGTGCCAGCAGACTCGCAGGTCTCGAAGAGACCCAGTACTTC.

At least ten counts were recorded for this clonotype. The chain carries TRBV16 and TRBJ1-5; D uncertain. This CDR3 spans 12 amino acids. The germline V gene has CDR1 KGHSY and CDR2 FQNENV. Trimming shortened V by 5 bases and J by 4 bases, and 6 bases separated the two germline ends. This CDR3 is CASSFPNQPQHF. CDR3 bases: TGTGCCAGCAGCTTCCCTAATCAGCCCCAGCATTTT.

This chain joins TRBV20-1 and TRBJ2-4; 9 positions agree with TRBD1. The CDR3 extends over 15 amino acids. V trimming: 6 bases; J trimming: 8 bases; junction bases outside the gene matches: 14. CDR1 is DFQATT and CDR2 is SNEGSKA in the germline V gene (reference sequence). The DNA of the CDR3 is TGCAGTGCCCCAGCGCCGGGACAGGGTAAGGACATTCAGTACTTC. Its translation is CSAPAPGQGKDIQYF.

This clonotype was found a few times. V usage is TRBV19 and J usage is TRBJ2-7; D gene unclear. V was clipped by 10 bases and J by 1 base, with 14 bases between them. CDR1 is LNHDA and CDR2 is SQIVND in the germline V gene (reference sequence). CDR3 length: 13 amino acids. In DNA form, the CDR3 reads TGTGCCACCCGAGACCCCTCTTCCTACGAGCAGTACTTC. Its protein product is CATRDPSSYEQYF.

Regarding this clonotype: Given a much more abundant clone one base away, this may be a read error. This rearrangement joins TRBV19 to TRBJ2-2; the D gene is possibly TRBD2 (6 bases). The germline CDR1 and CDR2 sequences are LNHDA and SQIVND (reference sequence). The CDR3 covers 14 residues. The CDR3 DNA reads TGTGCCAGTATGCAGGGACTTAACGCCGGGAAGCTGTTTTTT. Amino acid sequence: CASMQGLNAGKLFF.

This clonotype showed up many times. The rearrangement joins TRBV7-2 to TRBJ1-5; D is possibly TRBD1 (6 bases). The V and J ends lost 3 bases and 7 bases respectively, with 16 bases between them. The CDR3 is made up of 15 amino acids. CDR1 SGHTA and CDR2 FQGNSA come from the germline V gene. The CDR3 nucleotides read TGTGCCAGCAGCTTGGATCAGGGGCGTGGGCAGCCCCAGCATTTT. Protein sequence: CASSLDQGRGQPQHF.

In this sample, this clonotype turned up many times. The chain couples TRBV7-9 to TRBJ1-4; D might be TRBD1 (5 bases). V was cut by 5 bases and J by 7 bases, with 17 bases left in between. Germline CDR1 and CDR2: SEHNR and FQNEAQ (reference sequence). The CDR3 has 15 amino acids. In DNA form, the CDR3 reads TGTGCCAGCAGCCCCGGGACCCCTGGCACTGAAAAACTGTTTTTT. Amino acid sequence: CASSPGTPGTEKLFF.

This clonotype came up many times. The V gene is TRBV20-1, the J gene TRBJ2-5; tentative D call: TRBD1 (5 bases). The CDR3 loop spans 12 amino acids. The ends were cut back, 2 bases at V and 5 bases at J, with 9 bases in the middle. Germline CDR1 DFQATT, CDR2 SNEGSKA (reference sequence). The CDR3 DNA is TGCAGTGCTAGAACAGGCTCGGAGACCCAGTACTTC. Protein sequence: CSARTGSETQYF.

On this clonotype: At one of its ends the junction is not consistent with the germline gene, which may arise from a read error. The gene calls are TRBV6-2 or TRBV6-3 and TRBJ2-7; TRBD1 matches at 8 bases. The germline CDR1 and CDR2 sequences are MNHEY and SVGEGT. CDR3 length equals 12 residues. The DNA of the CDR3 is TGTGCCAGCAGTCCGCTGGACAGGGCCTTGGACTTC. It encodes CASSPLDRALDF.